Listed here are 5 T cell receptor beta chains from one sample, sequenced in a study of radiation and T cells in renal cell carcinoma. Sequencing used immunoSEQ multiplex PCR; TCRdb keeps in-frame clones, though not all of them. The sample holds some 97,000 clones, roughly 88% seen once. Indicated time point: blood 4 weeks post-SBRT, at nephrectomy. Treatment reported: 15 Gy SBRT to primary tumor, nephrectomy 4 weeks later. This sample comprised blood, obtained from a patient whose treatment included radiotherapy and nephrectomy. The origin of the receptors is a man aged 60-69 years with renal cell carcinoma.

The rearrangement links TRBV28 to TRBJ1-2; 7 bases line up with TRBD1. Germline CDR1 MDHEN, CDR2 SYDVKM. The CDR3 covers 15 residues. The V gene end was trimmed by 6 bases and the J gene end by 3 bases; junction bases not matched to a gene: 10. CDR3 sequence (DNA): TGTGCCAGCAGAGATTACGACAGGGCTGACTATGGCTACACCTTC. Residues: CASRDYDRADYGYTF.

This chain joins TRBV6-5 and TRBJ2-1; no clear D gene. The V gene's germline CDR1 is MNHEY and CDR2 SVGAGI. The CDR3 loop spans 15 amino acids. V was trimmed by 0 bases and J by 5 bases, leaving 11 bases between them. This chain's CDR3 is CASSYSPGTNNEQFF. In nucleotides, the CDR3 is TGTGCCAGCAGTTACTCGCCGGGTACAAACAATGAGCAGTTCTTC.

The rearrangement uses TRBV5-1 and TRBJ2-7, with D unclear. The CDR3 spans 13 residues. Trimming stripped 0 bases from V and 4 bases from J, with 8 bases between. Germline assignment: CDR1 SGHRS and CDR2 YFSETQ. The CDR3 nucleotides read TGCGCCAGCAGCTTGGAGCTGAATTACGAGCAGTACTTC. It translates to CASSLELNYEQYF.

This clone was detected only a few times. The CDR3 DNA follows: TGTGCCAGCAGTGAAAACGGGTATCAGCCCCAGCATTTT. Translating it yields CASSENGYQPQHF. This rearrangement joins TRBV6-1 to TRBJ1-5; unclear D gene. The CDR3 length is 13 residues. Germline V gene data show CDR1 as MNHNS and CDR2 as SASEGT. V lost 2 bases and J 5 bases, leaving 7 bases between the germline ends.

The V gene is TRBV5-4, the J gene TRBJ2-7; TRBD2 matches 9 bases. J gave up 6 bases and V 0 bases, and 7 bases lay outside the gene matches. Looked up from germline, CDR1 is SGHNT and CDR2 is YYREEE (reference sequence). CDR3 length: 15 residues. The CDR3 DNA reads as TGTGCCAGCAGCTTGGTAGGGACTAGCACCCTCGAGCAGTACTTC. Translating gives CASSLVGTSTLEQYF.